One and the same sample provided the 22 T cell receptor beta chains below, sequenced in a study of kidney transplant recipient with SARS-CoV-2 infection. From the reads, TCRdb called clonotypes with MiXCR, one entry per CDR3 protein. The sample lists 250,000 or so distinct CDR3 sequences; around 30% were seen once. The sample consisted of a blood sample, taken at baseline and on day 111 from a kidney transplant recipient. The receptors were sampled from a male patient between 25 and 39 years old who had COVID-19 and was a kidney transplant recipient. Some T cells may have come from the graft donor.

The chain uses TRBV20-1 and TRBJ2-3, with 15 bases fitting TRBD2. J was trimmed by 4 bases and V by 6 bases; bases with no gene match: 8. The CDR3 contains 16 residues. Germline V CDR1 and CDR2: DFQATT, SNEGSKA (reference sequence). The CDR3 spells CSAPGLAGGPADTQYF. As DNA, the CDR3 is TGCAGTGCCCCCGGACTAGCGGGAGGGCCGGCAGATACGCAGTATTTT.

This clonotype was observed many times. The V and J genes are TRBV27 and TRBJ2-6, with 8 bases lining up with TRBD1. The CDR3 is 15 amino acids. Trimming took 3 bases from V and 4 from J; bases not matched to a gene: 2. In germline, CDR1 is MNHEY, CDR2 SMNVEV (reference sequence). The DNA of the CDR3 is TGTGCCAGCAGTTTGGACAGGGCCGGGGCCAACGTCCTGACTTTC. Protein sequence: CASSLDRAGANVLTF.

Of note for this clonotype: This clone may be a read error of a much larger clone one base away. The chain joins TRBV7-2 to TRBJ2-2, with 10 bases that match TRBD1. CDR3 size: 15 residues. CDR1 SGHTA and CDR2 FQGNSA come from the germline V gene. Written as DNA, the CDR3 is TGTGCCGGCAGCTTCGCGACAGGGGGCTCCGGGGAGCTGTTTTTT. It translates to CAGSFATGGSGELFF.

Comment on this clonotype: Given a much more abundant clone one base away, this may be a read error. The V gene is TRBV6-5, the J gene TRBJ1-2, with D perhaps TRBD1 (5 bases). The CDR3 consists of 12 residues. V gave up 11 bases and J gave up 2 bases, with 12 bases separating them. CDR1 is MNHEY and CDR2 is SVGAGI in the germline V gene. DNA of the CDR3: TGTGCCGCAAAAGCAGGGAACTATGGCTACACCTTC. Translation gives CAAKAGNYGYTF.

This clonotype has ten or more counts. The J gene is TRBJ1-2, the V gene TRBV5-5; D call uncertain. V was shortened by 7 bases and J by 4 bases, with 23 bases between the two germline ends. Per the germline V gene, CDR1 is SGHKS and CDR2 is YYEKEE (reference sequence). The CDR3 is 16 amino acids. Written as DNA, the CDR3 is TGTGCCAGCTATGACTTTGTCTCGCGAAAGACCTATGGCTACACCTTC. Translation: CASYDFVSRKTYGYTF.

This clonotype was seen at least ten times. The chain couples TRBV27 to TRBJ2-2, with 10 nucleotides matching TRBD1. V was pared by 1 base and J by 0 bases, with 2 bases of the junction left unmatched. Germline V gives CDR1 MNHEY, CDR2 SMNVEV (reference sequence). This CDR3 is built from 17 residues. CDR3 coding DNA: TGTGCCAGCAGTTTATTCGGACAGGGGGCGAACACCGGGGAGCTGTTTTTT. Amino acid sequence: CASSLFGQGANTGELFF.

Concerning this clonotype itself: This could be a read error, since a much larger clone is one nucleotide away. The chain is built from TRBV4-1 and TRBJ2-7, with D possibly TRBD1 on 6 matching bases. Per germline, CDR1 MGHRA and CDR2 YSYEKL. The CDR3 extends over 16 amino acids. The CDR3 sequence: CAGSPPGQTTSYEQYF. The CDR3 DNA reads as TGCGCCGGCAGCCCACCTGGACAGACGACCTCCTACGAGCAGTACTTC.

This clonotype was counted many times. This sequence joins TRBV19 and TRBJ2-7; 8 bases align to TRBD1. The CDR3 totals 14 residues. Germline CDR1 LNHDA, CDR2 SQIVND (reference sequence). Trimming took 3 bases from V and 4 from J; bases not matched to a gene: 5. DNA for the CDR3: TGTGCCAGTAGTATCCGACAGGGGCTTTACGAGCAGTACTTC. Translation gives CASSIRQGLYEQYF.

Worth noting for this clonotype: One base away lies a much larger clone, so this may be a sequencing read error. The chain uses TRBV10-1 and TRBJ1-2; D unresolved. From germline, CDR1 is WNHNN and CDR2 SYGVQD (reference sequence). The germline V and J ends were trimmed by 8 bases and 4 bases, with 26 bases remaining between them. This CDR3 comprises 17 residues. CDR3 bases: TGCGCCAGCGGTGGGTCTACAAGATCGCGAAAGACCTATGGCTACACCTTC. Translation gives CASGGSTRSRKTYGYTF.

This clonotype was observed at least ten times. This rearrangement joins TRBV3-1 to TRBJ2-5; no definite D call. The V end lost 4 bases, the J end lost 5 bases, and 23 bases lay between the germline ends. The germline V gene encodes CDR1 LGHDT and CDR2 YNNKEL (reference sequence). This CDR3 is 17 amino acids long. This chain's CDR3 is CASSRNVPISFSETQYF. CDR3 bases: TGTGCCAGCAGCCGAAACGTTCCCATTTCTTTCTCTGAGACCCAGTACTTC.

The CDR3 region is CSARGGEPYNEQFF. The CDR3 DNA sequence: TGCAGTGCTAGAGGGGGGGAGCCCTACAATGAGCAGTTCTTC. The chain joins TRBV20-1 to TRBJ2-1; a possible D gene is TRBD2 (6 bases). This CDR3 comprises 14 residues. CDR1 is DFQATT and CDR2 is SNEGSKA in the germline V gene (reference sequence). V lost 1 base and J 2 bases, leaving 9 bases between the germline ends.

In this sample, this clonotype turned up a few times. The rearrangement links TRBV7-2 to TRBJ2-5; 12 bases line up with TRBD2. Germline trimming cut 5 bases from V and 5 bases from J; bases unmatched to any gene: 6. This CDR3 has 15 amino acids. Germline loops: CDR1 SGHTA, CDR2 FQGNSA. Written as DNA, the CDR3 is TGTGCCAGCAGCATGACTAGCGGGAGTTTCGAGACCCAGTACTTC. This encodes CASSMTSGSFETQYF. The variable domain in full, completed from reference TRBV7-2 and TRBJ2-5, reads GAGVSQSPSNKVTEKGKDVELRCDPISGHTALYWYRQSLGQGLEFLIYFQGNSAPDKSGLPSDRFSAERTGGSVSTLTIQRTQQEDSAVYLCASSMTSGSFETQYFGPGTRLLVL.

The chain uses TRBV6-5 and TRBJ2-3, with 9 bases lining up with TRBD2. Germline CDR1 and CDR2: MNHEY and SVGAGI. With 6 bases clipped from V and 3 bases from J, the junction kept 7 bases outside the gene matches. The CDR3 is 15 amino acids. CDR3 in DNA: TGTGCCAGCAGCTCGAGCGGGGGGAGGACAGATACGCAGTATTTT. Amino acids: CASSSSGGRTDTQYF.

This clonotype came up many times. J is TRBJ2-2 and V is TRBV11-3, with D unresolved. This CDR3 has 13 residues. Germline CDR1 reads SGHNT; CDR2 reads YENEEA. The V gene lost 5 bases and the J gene lost 6 bases, with 10 bases spanning the gap. The DNA for the CDR3 is TGTGCCAGCAGCGGCAGCTGGGCCGGGGAGCTGTTTTTT. Translated, it gives CASSGSWAGELFF.

Turning to this clonotype: A much larger clone differs by one base, so this may be a read error. The chain joins TRBV3-1 to TRBJ2-2; unclear D gene. Germline CDR1 is LGHDT and CDR2 is YNNKEL (reference sequence). V lost 5 bases to trimming and J lost 5 bases, with 24 bases between them. This CDR3 comprises 18 residues. CDR3 region: CASSEMRSISGLTGELFF. The DNA for the CDR3 is TGTGCCAGCAGCGAGATGCGTTCCATTTCAGGCTTGACCGGGGAGCTGTTTTTT. Complete variable domain (other parts from reference TRBV3-1 and TRBJ2-2): DTAVSQTPKYLVTQMGNDKSIKCEQNLGHDTMYWYKQDSKKFLKIMFSYNNKELIINETVPNRFSPKSPDKAHLNLHINSLELGDSAVYFCASSEMRSISGLTGELFFGEGSRLTVL.

This clonotype was recorded many times. V and J are TRBV7-8 and TRBJ1-1; 11 bases map to TRBD1. V lost 1 base and J lost 6; bases outside the gene matches: 7. The germline V gene has CDR1 SGHVS and CDR2 FQNEAQ. The length of the CDR3 is 16 residues. The CDR3 spells CASSLDIGQGAAEAFF. CDR3 DNA sequence: TGTGCCAGCAGCTTAGATATAGGACAGGGGGCGGCTGAAGCTTTCTTT. The full variable domain, rest sourced from reference TRBV7-8 and TRBJ1-1, is GAGVSQSPRYKVAKRGQDVALRCDPISGHVSLFWYQQALGQGPEFLTYFQNEAQLDKSGLPSDRFFAERPEGSVSTLKIQRTQQEDSAVYLCASSLDIGQGAAEAFFGQGTRLTVV.

Notes on this clonotype: A single base separates this from a much larger clone, so it may be a read error. The chain has TRBV20-1 and TRBJ2-4; 14 nucleotides align to TRBD2. The J call could be wrong; TRBJ2-1 is a better fit for the DNA end. Germline V CDR1 and CDR2: DFQATT, SNEGSKA (reference sequence). The CDR3 contains 14 residues. The CDR3 loop is CTGLAGGGYNKQFF. Written as DNA, the CDR3 is TGCACAGGACTAGCGGGAGGAGGCTATAATAAGCAGTTCTTC.

This clonotype came up a few times. The V gene is TRBV12-3 or TRBV12-4, the J gene TRBJ2-1; D is possibly TRBD2 (6 bases). V was shortened by 5 bases and J by 3 bases, with 11 bases between the two germline ends. The length of the CDR3 is 14 residues. CDR3: CASSPPGLYNEQFF. The CDR3 bases are TGTGCCAGCAGTCCACCGGGACTCTACAATGAGCAGTTCTTC.

Ten or more counts support this clonotype. The V and J genes are TRBV19 and TRBJ1-1; D gene unclear. The CDR3 is 12 amino acids. Germline V gene sequence: CDR1 LNHDA, CDR2 SQIVND (reference sequence). Trimming left V 8 bases short and J 8 bases short, with 15 bases between. The CDR3: CASGETAVEAFF. The CDR3 DNA follows: TGTGCCAGTGGGGAGACCGCGGTCGAAGCTTTCTTT.

This clonotype showed up many times. The chain uses TRBV29-1 and TRBJ1-2; perhaps TRBD1 as D (5 bases). The V gene lost 0 bases and the J gene lost 8 bases, with 10 bases spanning the gap. The CDR3 loop spans 12 amino acids. Germline CDR1 reads SQVTM; CDR2 reads ANQGSEA. CDR3 in amino acids: CSVEDQGWGYTF. CDR3 nucleotides: TGCAGCGTTGAAGATCAGGGTTGGGGCTACACCTTC.

As for this clonotype: Being one base from a much bigger clone, this may be a read error. This rearrangement joins TRBV11-2 to TRBJ1-2; no definite D call. Germline values: CDR1 SGHAT, CDR2 FQNNGV. Trimming took off 5 bases at V and 4 bases at J, with 23 bases between the two ends. There are 17 residues in the CDR3. CDR3 amino acids: CASSVFPTSRKAYGYTF. The CDR3 nucleotides read TGTGCCAGCAGCGTCTTCCCAACAAGCAGAAAGGCCTATGGCTACACCTTC.

This clonotype was seen at least ten times. The gene calls are TRBV12-3 or TRBV12-4 and TRBJ1-5, with D uncertain. Trimming removed 5 bases from V and 4 bases from J, with 15 bases in between. CDR3 size: 15 residues. The CDR3 DNA reads as TGTGCCAGCAGTCCCACCGGCCTTCAAAATCAGCCCCAGCATTTT. Amino acid sequence: CASSPTGLQNQPQHF.